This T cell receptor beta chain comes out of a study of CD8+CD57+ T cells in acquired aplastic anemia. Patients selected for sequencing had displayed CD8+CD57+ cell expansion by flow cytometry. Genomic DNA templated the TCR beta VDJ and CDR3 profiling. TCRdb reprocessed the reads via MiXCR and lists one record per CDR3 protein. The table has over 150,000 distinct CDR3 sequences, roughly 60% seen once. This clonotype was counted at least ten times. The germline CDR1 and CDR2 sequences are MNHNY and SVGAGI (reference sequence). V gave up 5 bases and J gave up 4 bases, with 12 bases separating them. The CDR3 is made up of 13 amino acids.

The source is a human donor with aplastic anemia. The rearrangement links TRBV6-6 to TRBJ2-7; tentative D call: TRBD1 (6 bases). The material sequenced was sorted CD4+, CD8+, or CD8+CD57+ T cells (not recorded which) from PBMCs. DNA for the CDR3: TGTGCCAGCAGTGTCCGACAGGCATACGAGCAGTACTTC. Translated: CASSVRQAYEQYF.